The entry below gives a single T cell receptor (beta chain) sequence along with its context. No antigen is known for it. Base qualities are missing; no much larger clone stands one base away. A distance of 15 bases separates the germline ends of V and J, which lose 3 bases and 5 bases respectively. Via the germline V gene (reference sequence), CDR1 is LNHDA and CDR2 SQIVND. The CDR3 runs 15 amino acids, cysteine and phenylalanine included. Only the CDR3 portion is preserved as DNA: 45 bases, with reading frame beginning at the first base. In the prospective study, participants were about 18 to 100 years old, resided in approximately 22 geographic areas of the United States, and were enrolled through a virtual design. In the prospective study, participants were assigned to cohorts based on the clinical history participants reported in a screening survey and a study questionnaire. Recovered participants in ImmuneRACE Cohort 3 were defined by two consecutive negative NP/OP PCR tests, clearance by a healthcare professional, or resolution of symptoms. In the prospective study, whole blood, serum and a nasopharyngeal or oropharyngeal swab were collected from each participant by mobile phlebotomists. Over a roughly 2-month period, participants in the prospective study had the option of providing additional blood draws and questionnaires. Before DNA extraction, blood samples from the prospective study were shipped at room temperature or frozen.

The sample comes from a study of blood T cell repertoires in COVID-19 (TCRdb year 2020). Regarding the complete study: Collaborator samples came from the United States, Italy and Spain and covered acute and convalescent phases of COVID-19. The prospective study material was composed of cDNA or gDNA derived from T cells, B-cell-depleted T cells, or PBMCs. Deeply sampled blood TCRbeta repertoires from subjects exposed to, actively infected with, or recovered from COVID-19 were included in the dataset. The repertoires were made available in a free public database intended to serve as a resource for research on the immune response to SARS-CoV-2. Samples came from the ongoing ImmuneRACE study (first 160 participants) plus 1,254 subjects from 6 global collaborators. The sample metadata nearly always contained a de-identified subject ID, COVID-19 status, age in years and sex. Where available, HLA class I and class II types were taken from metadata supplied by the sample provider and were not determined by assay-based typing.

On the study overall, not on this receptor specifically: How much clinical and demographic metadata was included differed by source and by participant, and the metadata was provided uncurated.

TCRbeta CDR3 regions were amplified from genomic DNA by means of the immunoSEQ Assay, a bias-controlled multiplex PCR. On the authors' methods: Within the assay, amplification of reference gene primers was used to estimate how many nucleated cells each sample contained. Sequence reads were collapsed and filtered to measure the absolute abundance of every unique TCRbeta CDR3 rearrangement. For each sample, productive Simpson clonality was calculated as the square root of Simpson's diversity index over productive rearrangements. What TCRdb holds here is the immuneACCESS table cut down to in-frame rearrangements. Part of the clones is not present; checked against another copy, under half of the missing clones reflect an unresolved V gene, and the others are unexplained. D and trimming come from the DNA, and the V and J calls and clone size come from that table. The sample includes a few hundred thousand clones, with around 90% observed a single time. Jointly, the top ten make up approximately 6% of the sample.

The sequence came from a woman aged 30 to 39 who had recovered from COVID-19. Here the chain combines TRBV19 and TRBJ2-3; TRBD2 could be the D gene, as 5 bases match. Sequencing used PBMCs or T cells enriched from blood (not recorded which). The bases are TGTGCCAGTAGTATGCCTCTGCGGGCGGGAGATACGCAGTATTTT. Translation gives CASSMPLRAGDTQYF.